A single sample is the source of the 16 T cell receptor beta chains below, sequenced in a study of tumor and adjacent non-tumor tissue in lung cancer. Three rounds of nested PCR, following a modified ARM-PCR protocol, produced the TCRbeta library. TCRdb re-analysed the multiplex PCR reads in MiXCR, keeping a single row per CDR3 protein. The profile shows about 98,000 distinct CDR3 sequences, 80% of them singletons. This sample's RNA came from whole unsorted tissue. More than 3 cm separated this lung sample from the edge of the tumor. Source material: distant non-tumor lung tissue. These receptors were obtained from a man in his fifties or sixties with small cell lung cancer.

This rearrangement joins TRBV6-2 or TRBV6-3 to TRBJ2-7; TRBD2 matches at 7 bases. Per germline, CDR1 MNHEY and CDR2 SVGEGT. The CDR3 has 13 residues. V lost 7 bases, J lost 3 bases, and 6 bases stayed unmatched. The CDR3 DNA is TGTGCCAGCAATTGGGACTACTTCTACGAGCAGTACGTC. This codes for CASNWDYFYEQYV.

As regards this clonotype: The junction and the germline gene differ at one end; a read error may be behind it. The genes are TRBV20-1 and TRBJ2-5; 9 bases are shared with TRBD2. CDR3 length: 15 amino acids. Germline CDR1 reads DFQATT; CDR2 reads SNEGSKA (reference sequence). The CDR3 DNA sequence: TGCAGTACTAGGCTGACTAGCGGAGGGGGAGAGACCCATTACTTC. This gives the protein CSTRLTSGGGETHYF.

In its sample, this clonotype was seen once. The J gene is TRBJ2-2, the V gene TRBV6-5; D gene ambiguous. V lost 10 bases and J 1 base, leaving 13 bases between the germline ends. This CDR3 comprises 14 residues. Germline CDR1 reads MNHEY; CDR2 reads SVGAGI. CDR3 in DNA: TGTGCCAACAGAGTGAGAGGGAACACCGGGGAGCTGTTTTTT. Amino acid sequence: CANRVRGNTGELFF.

This clonotype was detected ten times or more. The rearrangement links TRBV10-3 to TRBJ1-1, with D hard to call. Germline lookup yields CDR1 ENHRY and CDR2 SYGVKD. Trimming took 3 bases from V and 2 from J, leaving 1 base between them. The CDR3 covers 11 residues. CDR3: CAISDNTEAFF. The CDR3 DNA reads TGTGCCATCAGTGACAACACTGAAGCTTTCTTT.

As for this clonotype: The junction and the germline gene differ at one end; a read error may be behind it. V is TRBV6-1 and J is TRBJ2-2, with D tentatively TRBD2 (5 bases). The germline V gene has CDR1 MNHNS and CDR2 SASEGT. The CDR3 extends over 16 amino acids. CDR3 sequence: CASSEEHGMLAGELLF. The CDR3 DNA is TGTGCCAGCAGTGAAGAACATGGCATGCTGGCCGGGGAGCTGCTTTTT.

The chain carries TRBV2 and TRBJ1-6, with 7 bases fitting TRBD1. V lost 4 bases and J lost 10; bases outside the gene matches: 13. Germline CDR1 is SNHLY and CDR2 is FYNNEI. This CDR3 has 16 residues. The CDR3 DNA reads as TGTGCCAGCAGTGGAGTGAAGAGAGGGGGCAGGTCACCCCTCCACTTT. This translates into CASSGVKRGGRSPLHF.

As to this clonotype: A read error is possible here, since a much larger clone lies one base away. This rearrangement joins TRBV20-1 to TRBJ1-5, with D possibly being TRBD1 (5 bases). The germline V gene encodes CDR1 DFQATT and CDR2 SNEGSKA (reference sequence). The CDR3 sequence is 15 residues long. V lost 3 bases, J lost 0 bases, and 12 bases lay in between. CDR3 sequence: CSASSGHYSNQPQHF. DNA for the CDR3: TGCAGTGCTAGCTCCGGACACTATAGCAATCAGCCCCAGCATTTT.

The CDR3 sequence: CASSSNRNSYEQYF. DNA for the CDR3: TGTGCCAGCAGCTCTAACAGGAACTCCTACGAGCAGTACTTC. V and J are TRBV11-2 and TRBJ2-7, with D perhaps matching TRBD1 (5 bases). The CDR3 runs 14 residues. Germline V gene data show CDR1 as SGHAT and CDR2 as FQNNGV. Trimming shortened V by 4 bases and J by 0 bases, and 10 bases separated the two germline ends.

Turning to this clonotype: Since the CDR3 does not end with the conserved phenylalanine or tryptophan, this likely comes from a read error. The chain combines TRBV12-3 or TRBV12-4 with TRBJ1-5; perhaps TRBD1 as D (5 bases). CDR3 length: 13 residues. This chain's CDR3 is CASRQDSNQPQHI. CDR3 DNA sequence: TGTGCCAGCAGACAGGATAGCAATCAGCCACAGCATATT.

In the case of this clonotype: The CDR3 carries no conserved terminal phenylalanine or tryptophan, so it likely arises from a read error. The rearrangement uses TRBV6-5 and TRBJ2-1; D may correspond to TRBD1 or TRBD2 (5 bases each). Per germline, CDR1 MNHEY and CDR2 SVGAGI. CDR3 length equals 15 residues. DNA for the CDR3: TGTGCAAGCAGTTACTCTGGGGGAGTGGGTAGTGAGCAGTTCTTA. Translating gives CASSYSGGVGSEQFL.

In this sample, this clonotype turned up a few times. At one boundary the junction diverges from the germline segment, which might be a read error. The V call is TRBV4-1, the J call TRBJ2-1; 7 bases match TRBD2. Germline V gives CDR1 MGHRA, CDR2 YSYEKL. The CDR3 is 16 amino acids. CDR3 sequence reads: CASSQDAGASYNKQFF. The CDR3 DNA follows: TGTGCCAGCAGCCAAGACGCGGGAGCATCCTACAATAAGCAGTTCTTC.

In the case of this clonotype: A junction end diverges from the germline sequence, so it may reflect a read error. This chain links TRBV30 with TRBJ1-1; D unclear. The CDR3 runs to 15 residues. Germline V gene data show CDR1 as GTSNPN and CDR2 as SVGIG (reference sequence). CDR3 DNA sequence: TGTGCATGGAGACGCCCTCAGAGGTCCCGAACTGAAGCTTTCTTT. Residues: CAWRRPQRSRTEAFF.

The J gene is TRBJ2-1, the V gene TRBV12-3 or TRBV12-4; 8 nucleotides agree with TRBD2. This CDR3 is 14 amino acids long. The V gene end was trimmed by 4 bases and the J gene end by 9 bases; junction bases not matched to a gene: 8. CDR3 DNA: TGTGCCAGCAGTTACGGGGGGGTCTTTGGTGAGCAGTTCTTC. Protein product: CASSYGGVFGEQFF.

In regard to this clonotype: A junction boundary mismatches the germline segment, possibly from a read error. V usage is TRBV5-6 and J usage is TRBJ2-1, with 7 bases identical to TRBD2. The germline gives CDR1 SGHDT, CDR2 YYEEEE. The CDR3 totals 12 residues. This chain's CDR3 is CASSLLSGEQLF. The CDR3 DNA reads as TGTGCCAGTAGCTTGCTCAGCGGGGAGCAGTTATTC.

This clonotype occurred many times. The V gene is TRBV29-1, the J gene TRBJ2-3; D tentatively fits TRBD1 or TRBD2 (6 bases each). This CDR3 region has 15 residues. Germline V lookup: CDR1 SQVTM, CDR2 ANQGSEA. V lost 6 bases, J lost 2 bases, and 18 bases lay in between. CDR3 region: CSVAPGGSNTDTQYF. The CDR3 nucleotides are TGCAGCGTCGCTCCCGGGGGCTCTAACACAGATACGCAGTATTTT.

As regards this clonotype: At one end, the junction sequence differs from germline, possibly due to a read error. The rearrangement links TRBV7-3 to TRBJ2-2, with D maybe TRBD2 (6 bases). The CDR3 loop spans 17 amino acids. Germline V gives CDR1 SGHTA, CDR2 FQGTGA. CDR3 sequence reads: CASSLRGGTANAGELFF. The CDR3 nucleotides are TGTGCCAGCAGCTTACGGGGCGGGACCGCGAACGCCGGGGAGCTGTTTTTT.